The following is a TCR beta chain sequence with its context. High-throughput TCR beta sequencing covered peripheral CD8+ and CD4+ T cells. It was healthy donors who served as the controls, matched for age and sex. This specimen comes from a study of CD8 T cells in Susac syndrome. When the RNA was reverse transcribed, random hexamers were used with an input of about 0.45 to 1 ug. Multiplex PCR with immunoSEQ amplified the TCR beta CDR3 across 54 Vbeta and 13 Jbeta. TCRdb re-called the immunoSEQ multiplex PCR reads with MiXCR, one entry per CDR3 protein. The table includes approximately 110,000 distinct CDR3 sequences, 90% to 95% detected once. CDR3 length: 12 amino acids. V lost 3 bases to trimming and J lost 8 bases, with 10 bases between them. From germline, CDR1 is LGHDT and CDR2 YNNKEL (reference sequence).

The rearrangement joins TRBV3-1 to TRBJ1-2; D remains ambiguous. The receptor was derived from a human donor in good health. The sample consisted of CD4+ T cells from PBMCs. The CDR3 here is CASSHHTRGYTF. The CDR3 DNA reads TGTGCCAGCAGCCACCACACGAGAGGCTACACCTTC.